The following is a T cell receptor beta chain sequence with its context. Germline V gives CDR1 MNHEY, CDR2 SVGAGI. The CDR3 extends over 14 amino acids. With 10 bases clipped from V and 0 bases from J, the junction kept 6 bases outside the gene matches. The sample originates from a study of blood T cell repertoires in COVID-19. The wider study: Samples representing acute and convalescent COVID-19 were sourced from the United States, Italy and Spain. Sources were T cells, B-cell-depleted T cells, or PBMCs; the material itself was cDNA or gDNA.

Sequencing used immunoSEQ multiplex PCR; TCRdb keeps in-frame clones, though not all of them. This table has 250,000 to 350,000 clones, about 88% appearing once. The sample taken for sequencing was peripheral blood. This clonotype was sampled from a human donor with COVID-19, enrolled during active disease. The donor label of this sample is uncertain. The chain employs TRBV6-5 and TRBJ2-3, with 8 nucleotides matching TRBD2. In nucleotides, the CDR3 is TGTGCCATCCTCAGCGGGGGAAGCACAGATACGCAGTATTTT. Amino acids: CAILSGGSTDTQYF.